This T cell receptor beta chain appears in the sequencing data of a study of CD8 T cells in Susac syndrome. Sequencing of TCR beta drew on CD8+ and CD4+ T cells from blood. Healthy donors constituted the control group, matched for age and sex. The authors negatively isolated CD8+ and CD4+ T cells and FACS-enriched TEMRA cells. RNA totalling roughly 0.5 to 1 ug underwent reverse transcription with random hexamers. The amplification used immunoSEQ multiplex PCR on TCR beta CDR3; it spanned 54 Vbeta and 13 Jbeta. TCRdb fed the immunoSEQ multiplex PCR reads into MiXCR, producing one record per CDR3 protein. The profile shows approximately 170,000 distinct CDR3 sequences, 92% of them singletons. Germline V gives CDR1 WSHSY, CDR2 SAAADI. V was pared by 0 bases and J by 10 bases, with 7 bases between. This CDR3 comprises 13 residues.

The TCR sequence derives from a human donor in good health. The specimen sequenced was CD4+ T cells from PBMCs. This sequence joins TRBV10-2 and TRBJ1-6; D gene ambiguous. The CDR3 here is CASSESTRSPLHF. In nucleotides, the CDR3 is TGCGCCAGCAGTGAGTCGACCCGATCACCCCTCCACTTT.